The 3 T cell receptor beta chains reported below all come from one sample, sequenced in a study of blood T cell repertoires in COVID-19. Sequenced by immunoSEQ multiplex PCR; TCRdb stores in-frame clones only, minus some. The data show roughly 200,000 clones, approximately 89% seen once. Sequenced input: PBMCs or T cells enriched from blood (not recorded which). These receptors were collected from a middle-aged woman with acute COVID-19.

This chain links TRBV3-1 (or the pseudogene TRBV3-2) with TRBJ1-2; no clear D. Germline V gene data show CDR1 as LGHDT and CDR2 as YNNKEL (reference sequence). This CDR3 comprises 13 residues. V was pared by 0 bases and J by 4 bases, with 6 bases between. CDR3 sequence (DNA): TGTGCCAGCAGCCAAGACAGAATCTATGGCTACACCTTC. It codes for CASSQDRIYGYTF.

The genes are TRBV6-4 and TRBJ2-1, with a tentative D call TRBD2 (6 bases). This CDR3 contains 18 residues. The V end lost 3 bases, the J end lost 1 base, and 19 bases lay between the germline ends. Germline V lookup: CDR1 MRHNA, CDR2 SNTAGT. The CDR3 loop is CASSESTGGIGSYNEQFF. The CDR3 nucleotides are TGTGCCAGCAGTGAATCCACCGGAGGGATAGGGTCCTACAATGAGCAGTTCTTC.

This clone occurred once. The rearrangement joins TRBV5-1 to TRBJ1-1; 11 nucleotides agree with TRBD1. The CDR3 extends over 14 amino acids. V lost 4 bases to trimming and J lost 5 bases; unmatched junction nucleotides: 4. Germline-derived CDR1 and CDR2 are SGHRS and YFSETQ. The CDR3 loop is CASSVGTGGTEAFF. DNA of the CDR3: TGCGCCAGCAGCGTTGGGACAGGGGGGACTGAAGCTTTCTTT.